Described below is a single T cell receptor (beta chain) sequence and its context. In germline, CDR1 is SGHDN, CDR2 FVKESK. The CDR3 contains 15 residues. V shed 5 bases and J 5 bases; nucleotides not matched to a gene: 10. This specimen belongs to a study of preoperative IRX-2 immunotherapy in early breast cancer. Generated by immunoSEQ multiplex PCR, the TCRdb table keeps only in-frame clones and is missing some. The table includes approximately 26,000 clones, 75% detected once. Treatment in this sample: preoperative locoregional IRX-2 cytokine immunotherapy. This sequence originates from a human donor with breast cancer. The sequencing used lymph node tissue, collected after IRX-2 immunotherapy. V and J are TRBV14 and TRBJ1-1; 8 nucleotides match TRBD1. The CDR3 DNA reads TGTGCCAGCAGCGACCGGACAGGGAGGGAGACTGAAGCTTTCTTT. Translating it yields CASSDRTGRETEAFF.